Listed below are T cell receptor beta chains from one sample, sequenced in a study of T-cell memory formation after mild COVID-19. TCRdb re-derived calls from the 5' RACE reads in MiXCR, one entry per CDR3 protein. The table lists roughly 47,000 distinct CDR3 sequences, over 6.5% of them singletons. The sequenced sample was PBMCs or a T cell subset sorted from them (not recorded which). The receptor source for this set is a man aged 18 to 30 who had mild COVID-19 (a few samples of this study predate the infection). Cell type and time point are not known. Both conserved end residues are part of each CDR3. A D gene is named only where the DNA matches it firmly. Size is omitted from some rows. Given values are once, few, many or a class for expanded clones.

abundance	d_gene	v_gene	j_gene	CDR3aa	CDR3nt
-	TRBD2	TRBV9	TRBJ2-1	CASSVAGTSYEQFF	TGTGCCAGCAGCGTAGCCGGGACTAGCTATGAGCAGTTCTTC
few	-	TRBV18	TRBJ2-6	CASSPTNLGANVLTF	TGTGCCAGCTCACCGACGAATTTGGGGGCCAACGTCCTGACTTTC
few	-	TRBV6-2/TRBV6-3	TRBJ1-5	CASSPGLIQPQHF	TGTGCCAGCAGCCCTGGACTGATCCAGCCCCAGCATTTT
many	-	TRBV5-6	TRBJ2-5	CASSFGILQETQYF	TGTGCCAGCAGCTTTGGAATCCTCCAAGAGACCCAGTACTTC
-	-	TRBV28	TRBJ2-3	CASTPLPGSSSTDTQYF	TGTGCCAGCACGCCTCTCCCGGGCAGTTCGAGCACAGATACGCAGTATTTT
many	TRBD1	TRBV5-1	TRBJ2-5	CASSTGQGSWETQYF	TGCGCCAGCAGCACTGGACAGGGGTCATGGGAGACCCAGTACTTC
-	-	TRBV5-5	TRBJ2-4	CASSLAPGENIQYF	TGTGCCAGCAGCTTGGCCCCAGGGGAAAACATTCAGTACTTC
few	-	TRBV7-8	TRBJ1-5	CASSLVGADGNQPQHF	TGTGCCAGCAGCTTAGTGGGGGCGGACGGAAATCAGCCCCAGCATTTT
-	-	TRBV4-2	TRBJ1-1	CASSPRAGAPWDTEAFF	TGTGCCAGCAGCCCTAGGGCCGGGGCCCCCTGGGACACTGAAGCTTTCTTT
many	-	TRBV7-2	TRBJ2-1	CASSPGGQYNEQFF	TGTGCCAGCAGCCCGGGCGGGCAGTACAATGAGCAGTTCTTC
-	-	TRBV12-3/TRBV12-4	TRBJ2-3	CASSLVQGTDTQYF	TGTGCCAGCAGTTTAGTACAGGGCACAGATACGCAGTATTTT
-	-	TRBV6-6	TRBJ1-5	CASSYAPGSGGDYSNQPQHF	TGTGCCAGCAGTTACGCACCTGGGTCCGGGGGGGATTATAGCAATCAGCCCCAGCATTTT
-	-	TRBV3-1	TRBJ2-6	CASSSSGANVLTF	TGTGCCAGCTCCAGCTCTGGGGCCAACGTCCTGACTTTC
many	TRBD2	TRBV28	TRBJ2-1	CASTLTWGLAGENYNEQFF	TGTGCCAGCACCCTAACGTGGGGACTAGCGGGGGAAAACTACAATGAGCAGTTCTTC
many	-	TRBV12-3/TRBV12-4	TRBJ2-1	CASSISRGEQFF	TGTGCCAGCAGCATTTCCCGGGGTGAGCAGTTCTTC
-	-	TRBV4-1	TRBJ2-2	CASSQDGDGRAGELFF	TGCGCCAGCAGCCAAGATGGGGACGGACGGGCCGGGGAGCTGTTTTTT
-	-	TRBV9	TRBJ2-5	CASSVDSGVETQYF	TGTGCCAGCAGCGTTGATTCAGGGGTGGAGACCCAGTACTTC
few	TRBD1	TRBV7-6	TRBJ2-5	CASSLLQGRETQYF	TGTGCCAGCAGCTTATTACAGGGGAGAGAGACCCAGTACTTC
few	-	TRBV18	TRBJ2-5	CASSDPRVGETQYF	TGTGCCAGCTCCGACCCGCGAGTTGGAGAGACCCAGTACTTC
few	-	TRBV10-3	TRBJ2-1	CAIKGGLISYNEQFF	TGTGCCATCAAAGGGGGACTGATAAGTTACAATGAGCAGTTCTTC
many	-	TRBV12-3/TRBV12-4	TRBJ1-2	CASSFGGYGYTF	TGTGCCAGCAGTTTCGGGGGCTATGGCTACACCTTC
few	TRBD2	TRBV2	TRBJ2-5	CASQSPRGGRETQYF	TGTGCCAGCCAATCGCCCCGGGGGGGCAGAGAGACCCAGTACTTC
few	TRBD1	TRBV12-3/TRBV12-4	TRBJ1-1	CASSDQQGALDTEAFF	TGTGCCAGCAGTGACCAACAGGGGGCTTTAGACACTGAAGCTTTCTTT
-	TRBD2	TRBV7-9	TRBJ2-3	CASGITSGGAPDTQYF	TGTGCCAGCGGGATTACTAGCGGGGGGGCCCCAGATACGCAGTATTTT
few	-	TRBV19	TRBJ1-3	CASSTGGGGNTIYF	TGTGCCAGTAGTACTGGGGGCGGCGGAAACACCATATATTTT
many	-	TRBV24-1	TRBJ2-2	CATSGDTGELFF	TGTGCCACCAGTGGGGACACCGGGGAGCTGTTTTTT
many	-	TRBV5-1	TRBJ2-1	CASSSTAGSGSYNEQFF	TGCGCCAGCAGCTCCACGGCAGGCAGCGGCTCCTACAATGAGCAGTTCTTC
-	-	TRBV5-4	TRBJ1-2	CASSLVDNYGYTF	TGTGCCAGCAGCCTCGTGGATAACTATGGCTACACCTTC
many	-	TRBV4-3	TRBJ1-3	CASSQYMSGRSGNTIYF	TGCGCCAGCAGCCAATACATGTCGGGCCGCTCTGGAAACACCATATATTTT
many	-	TRBV20-1	TRBJ2-3	CSANTGLWADTQYF	TGCAGTGCGAACACAGGGTTGTGGGCAGATACGCAGTATTTT
-	-	TRBV6-6	TRBJ1-1	CASSVEDTEAFF	TGTGCCAGCAGCGTAGAGGACACTGAAGCTTTCTTT
many	-	TRBV7-9	TRBJ2-3	CASSQDSTDTQYF	TGTGCCAGCAGCCAGGACAGCACAGATACGCAGTATTTT
once	-	TRBV2	TRBJ1-1	CASSSTIWERAFF	TGTGCCAGCAGCTCGACGATTTGGGAGAGGGCTTTCTTT
many	TRBD1	TRBV6-2/TRBV6-3	TRBJ2-2	CASSTWDRHTGELFF	TGTGCCAGCAGTACCTGGGACAGACACACCGGGGAGCTGTTTTTT
many	TRBD1	TRBV5-1	TRBJ1-2	CASSLVAGQGYSGYTF	TGCGCCAGCAGCTTGGTTGCCGGACAGGGTTATAGTGGCTACACCTTC
-	-	TRBV6-5	TRBJ2-1	CASSPRGAFDYEQFF	TGTGCCAGCAGTCCCCGGGGGGCTTTCGATTATGAGCAGTTCTTC
many	-	TRBV7-9	TRBJ2-6	CASADSGANVLTF	TGTGCCAGCGCAGACTCTGGGGCCAACGTCCTGACTTTC
few	-	TRBV7-9	TRBJ1-2	CASSFNLGGYTF	TGTGCCAGCAGCTTTAACCTTGGCGGCTACACCTTC
-	TRBD2	TRBV5-1	TRBJ2-2	CASSWSAGGGAGELFF	TGCGCCAGCAGCTGGTCAGCGGGAGGAGGAGCCGGGGAGCTGTTTTTT
-	TRBD1	TRBV7-9	TRBJ1-1	CASTQGARGEAFF	TGTGCCAGCACCCAGGGGGCCAGGGGTGAAGCTTTCTTT
few	TRBD1	TRBV20-1	TRBJ1-6	CSAPGQGVLSYNSPLHF	TGCAGTGCGCCGGGACAGGGGGTACTTTCCTATAATTCACCCCTCCACTTT
-	TRBD1	TRBV7-3	TRBJ1-5	CASSSGTGGQPQHF	TGTGCCAGCAGCTCGGGGACAGGGGGTCAGCCCCAGCATTTT
-	-	TRBV9	TRBJ1-5	CASSLRGTGNQPQHF	TGTGCCAGCAGCTTGAGAGGGACCGGCAATCAGCCCCAGCATTTT
few	-	TRBV9	TRBJ2-1	CASSVTSSYNEQFF	TGTGCCAGCAGCGTCACCAGCTCCTACAATGAGCAGTTCTTC
few	-	TRBV6-2/TRBV6-3	TRBJ2-7	CASSSIVSEQYF	TGTGCCAGCAGTTCCATTGTGTCCGAGCAGTACTTC
-	-	TRBV7-2	TRBJ2-6	CASSPSRGGGPNVLTF	TGTGCCAGCAGCCCTAGCAGGGGCGGCGGGCCCAACGTCCTGACTTTC
-	TRBD1	TRBV6-4	TRBJ2-3	CASSRRQGSTDTQYF	TGTGCCAGCAGCCGCAGACAGGGGAGCACAGATACGCAGTATTTT
many	TRBD1	TRBV7-2	TRBJ2-5	CASSFSRDRETQYF	TGTGCCAGCAGCTTCTCCAGGGACAGAGAGACCCAGTACTTC
few	-	TRBV4-3	TRBJ1-6	CASSQDQGNNSPLHF	TGCGCCAGCAGCCAAGACCAGGGGAATAATTCACCCCTCCACTTT
-	-	TRBV7-2	TRBJ1-5	CASSLVGGQNQPQHF	TGTGCCAGCAGCTTAGTAGGAGGTCAGAATCAGCCCCAGCATTTT
-	-	TRBV7-2	TRBJ2-2	CASSYLYGTGELFF	TGTGCCAGCAGTTATCTGTACGGGACCGGGGAGCTGTTTTTT
-	-	TRBV4-1	TRBJ2-5	CASSQDGRTDETQYF	TGCGCCAGCAGCCAAGACGGACGGACAGATGAGACCCAGTACTTC
many	-	TRBV5-1	TRBJ2-3	CASSPRTPSTDTQYF	TGCGCCAGCAGCCCCCGAACACCTAGCACAGATACGCAGTATTTT
many	TRBD1	TRBV5-1	TRBJ2-3	CASEGQGFDTQYF	TGCGCCAGCGAGGGACAGGGCTTCGATACGCAGTATTTT
-	-	TRBV29-1	TRBJ2-1	CSVAGTGSSYNEQFF	TGCAGCGTTGCTGGGACCGGATCCTCCTACAATGAGCAGTTCTTC
many	-	TRBV5-1	TRBJ2-7	CASSQQPGEQYF	TGCGCCAGCAGCCAGCAACCGGGTGAGCAGTACTTC
many	TRBD2	TRBV29-1	TRBJ2-5	CSAVAGLETQYF	TGCAGCGCGGTAGCGGGGCTTGAGACCCAGTACTTC